The present T cell receptor (beta chain) was sequenced within a study of neoadjuvant nivolumab and ipilimumab in lung cancer. In germline, CDR1 is LNHNV, CDR2 YYDKDF (reference sequence). V dropped 8 bases and J dropped 6 bases, with 15 bases sitting between them. This CDR3 spans 13 amino acids. Libraries were prepared by immunoSEQ multiplex PCR; TCRdb keeps only in-frame clonotypes and omits some of them. The sample consists of over 20,000 clones, around 83% of them appearing once. The chain links TRBV15 to TRBJ2-3; tentatively, D is TRBD2 (6 bases). The starting material was tumor tissue, obtained after neoadjuvant nivolumab, alone or with ipilimumab, at or shortly before surgery. The TCR originated in an adult with non-small cell lung cancer. CDR3 protein: CATRGNPSDTQYF. CDR3 DNA sequence: TGTGCCACCCGCGGGAACCCGTCGGATACGCAGTATTTT.